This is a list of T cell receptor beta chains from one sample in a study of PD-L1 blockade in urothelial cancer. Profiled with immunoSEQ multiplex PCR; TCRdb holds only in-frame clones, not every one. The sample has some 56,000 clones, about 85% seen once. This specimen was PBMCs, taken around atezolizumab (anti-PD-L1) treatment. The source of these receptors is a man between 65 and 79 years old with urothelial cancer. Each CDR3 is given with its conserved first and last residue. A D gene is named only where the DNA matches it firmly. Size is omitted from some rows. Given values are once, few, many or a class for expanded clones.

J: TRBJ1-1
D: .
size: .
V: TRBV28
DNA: TGTGCCAGCAAAACGGTCGTGGCTGAAGCTTTCTTT
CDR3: CASKTVVAEAFF

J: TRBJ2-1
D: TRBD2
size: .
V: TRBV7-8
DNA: TGTGCCAGCAGCTTAGCTCTAGCGGGAGCCTCAGACAATGAGCAGTTCTTC
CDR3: CASSLALAGASDNEQFF

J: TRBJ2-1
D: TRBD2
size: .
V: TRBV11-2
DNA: TGTGCCAGCAGCTCCGAGGCGGGGGGTGAGCAGTTCTTC
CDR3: CASSSEAGGEQFF

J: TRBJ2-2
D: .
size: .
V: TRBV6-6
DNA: TGTGCCAGCAGCCTAGGGGTCGGGGAGCTGTTTTTT
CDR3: CASSLGVGELFF

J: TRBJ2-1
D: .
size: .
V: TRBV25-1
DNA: TGTGCCAGCACTGGCCAGGGCAGTGAGCAGTTCTTC
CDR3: CASTGQGSEQFF

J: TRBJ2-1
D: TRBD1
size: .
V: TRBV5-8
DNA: TGTGCCAGCAGCGGGGGGACAGGGGATTACAATGAGCAGTTCTTC
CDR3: CASSGGTGDYNEQFF

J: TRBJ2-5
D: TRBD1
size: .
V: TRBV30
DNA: TGTGCCTGGAGTCCCTTACAGGGGGAGACCCAGTACTTC
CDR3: CAWSPLQGETQYF

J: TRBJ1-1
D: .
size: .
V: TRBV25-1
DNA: TGTGCCAGCAGTGAATGGGGGGGGGCGCGGACTGAAGCTTTCTTT
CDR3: CASSEWGGARTEAFF

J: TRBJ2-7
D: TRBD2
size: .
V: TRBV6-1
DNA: TGTGCCAGCAACCCGGGAGGGCCCTACGAGCAGTACTTC
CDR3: CASNPGGPYEQYF

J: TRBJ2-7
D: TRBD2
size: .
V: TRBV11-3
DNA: TGTGCCAGCAGCTTTAGCGGGGGATACGGAGTGCAGTACTTC
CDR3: CASSFSGGYGVQYF

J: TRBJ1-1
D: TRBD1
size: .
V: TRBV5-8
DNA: TGTGCCAGCAGCTTGGGGGACAGGGCGAGGACTGAAGCTTTCTTT
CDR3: CASSLGDRARTEAFF

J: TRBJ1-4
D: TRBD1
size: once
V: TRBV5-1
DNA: TGCGCCAGCAGCGGACAGGGCTCGATTAATGAAAAACTGTTTTTT
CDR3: CASSGQGSINEKLFF

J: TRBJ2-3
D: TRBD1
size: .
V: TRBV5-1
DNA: TGCGCCAGCGGACAGGGGGCGCAGGGAACAGATACGCAGTATTTT
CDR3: CASGQGAQGTDTQYF

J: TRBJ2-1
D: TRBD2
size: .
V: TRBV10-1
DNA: TGCGCCAGCAGTGCCGGGAGGGCGCATGATGAGCAGTTCTTC
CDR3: CASSAGRAHDEQFF

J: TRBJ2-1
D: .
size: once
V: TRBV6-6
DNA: TGTGCCAGCAGTTACTCACGGCAGGATGAGCAGTTCTTC
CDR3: CASSYSRQDEQFF

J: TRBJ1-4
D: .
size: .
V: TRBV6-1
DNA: TGTGCCAGCAGACAAGGGGAAGAAAAACTGTTTTTT
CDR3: CASRQGEEKLFF

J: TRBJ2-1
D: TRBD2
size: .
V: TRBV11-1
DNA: TGTGCCAGCAGCATCAGACTAGCGGGAGGAGCTAATGAGCAGTTCTTC
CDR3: CASSIRLAGGANEQFF

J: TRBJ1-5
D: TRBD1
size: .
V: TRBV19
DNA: TGTGCCAGTAGTACCCTACAGGGGGCAGCCGGGGTGGGCAATCAGCCCCAGCATTTT
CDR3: CASSTLQGAAGVGNQPQHF

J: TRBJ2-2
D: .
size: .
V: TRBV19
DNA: TGTGCCAGTAGGACAAACACCGGGGAGCTGTTTTTT
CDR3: CASRTNTGELFF

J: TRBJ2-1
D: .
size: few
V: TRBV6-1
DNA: TGTGCCAGCAGTGAACATGGTAGGCAGGGCACCAACAATGAGCAGTTCTTC
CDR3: CASSEHGRQGTNNEQFF

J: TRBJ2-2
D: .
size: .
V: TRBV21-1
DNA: TGTGCCAGCAGCCCCTCCAGGACTAGCGGGAACACCGGGGAGCTGTTTTTT
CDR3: CASSPSRTSGNTGELFF

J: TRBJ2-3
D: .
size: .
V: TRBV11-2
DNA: TGTGCCAGCAGCTTAGATCTTCTAGCCACAGATACGCAGTATTTT
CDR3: CASSLDLLATDTQYF

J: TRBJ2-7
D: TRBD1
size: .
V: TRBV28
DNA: TGTGCCAGCAGTCCCTATGGGGACAGGGCCTACGAGCAGTACTTC
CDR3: CASSPYGDRAYEQYF

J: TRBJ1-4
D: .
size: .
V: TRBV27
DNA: TGTGCCAGCAGCCAAAGGCGGGATAATGAAAAACTGTTTTTT
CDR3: CASSQRRDNEKLFF

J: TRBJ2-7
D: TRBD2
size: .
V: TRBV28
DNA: TGTGCCAGCAGCCCTGGACTAGCGGGAATCTACGAGCAGTACTTC
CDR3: CASSPGLAGIYEQYF

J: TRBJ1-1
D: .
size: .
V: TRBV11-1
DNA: TGTGCCAGCAGCAGGGGGTTTGACACTGAAGCTTTCTTT
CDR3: CASSRGFDTEAFF

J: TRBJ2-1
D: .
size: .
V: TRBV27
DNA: TGTGCCAGCAGTTTATGGGGACTTTACAATGAGCAGTTCTTC
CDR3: CASSLWGLYNEQFF

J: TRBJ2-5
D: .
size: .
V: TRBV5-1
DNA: TGCGCCAGCAGCTGGGGCGGGGCAGGGAAGACCCAGTACTTC
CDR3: CASSWGGAGKTQYF

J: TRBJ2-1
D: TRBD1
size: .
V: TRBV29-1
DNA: TGCAGCGTAGGGACAGGGGGCTACAATGAGCAGTTCTTC
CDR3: CSVGTGGYNEQFF

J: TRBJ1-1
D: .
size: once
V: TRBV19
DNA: TGTGCCAGTAGGAACCAGGGCAGTGGGACTGAAGCTTTCTTT
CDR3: CASRNQGSGTEAFF

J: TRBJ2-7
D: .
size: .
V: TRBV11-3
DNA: TGTGCCAGCAGCAATAGCGGCTACGAGCAGTACTTC
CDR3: CASSNSGYEQYF

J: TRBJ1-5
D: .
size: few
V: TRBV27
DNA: TGTGCCAGCAGTCATTCCTCGGGGGGCTTGCGGCATTTT
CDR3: CASSHSSGGLRHF

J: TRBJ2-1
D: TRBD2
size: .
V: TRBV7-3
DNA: TGTGCCAGCAGCTCGTTAGCGGGAGGCCCAAACAATGAGCAGTTCTTC
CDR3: CASSSLAGGPNNEQFF

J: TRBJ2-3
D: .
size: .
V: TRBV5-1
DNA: TGCGCCAGCAGCTCTGCAGGCACAGATACGCAGTATTTT
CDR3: CASSSAGTDTQYF

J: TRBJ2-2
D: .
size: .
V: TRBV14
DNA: TGTGCCAGCAGCGCGGATGGGTCCGGGGAGCTGTTTTTT
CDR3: CASSADGSGELFF

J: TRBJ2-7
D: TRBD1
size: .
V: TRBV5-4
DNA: TGTGCCAGCAGCTCCCGGGACAGGGGGTCCTACGAGCAGTACTTC
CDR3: CASSSRDRGSYEQYF

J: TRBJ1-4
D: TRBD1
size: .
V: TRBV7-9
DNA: TGTGCCAGCAGCTTAGTTGGACAGGGGGCCCAACTGTTTTTT
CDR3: CASSLVGQGAQLFF

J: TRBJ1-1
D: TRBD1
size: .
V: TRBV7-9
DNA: TGTGCCAGCAGCCCCCGGGACAGTCTTATGAACACTGAAGCTTTCTTT
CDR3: CASSPRDSLMNTEAFF

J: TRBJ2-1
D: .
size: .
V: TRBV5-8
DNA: TGTGCCAGCAGCTTGGAACAGTACAATGAGCAGTTCTTC
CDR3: CASSLEQYNEQFF

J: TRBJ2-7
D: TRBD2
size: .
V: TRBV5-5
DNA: TGTGCCAGCAGCTGGGGTCTGGCGGGAGGGTTCTACGAGCAGTACTTC
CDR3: CASSWGLAGGFYEQYF

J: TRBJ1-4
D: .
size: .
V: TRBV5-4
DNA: TGTGCCAGCAGCTTGGGCACAGCAACTAATGAAAAACTGTTTTTT
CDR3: CASSLGTATNEKLFF

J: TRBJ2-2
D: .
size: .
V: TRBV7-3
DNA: TGTGCCAGCAGCTTACAGGGTTTCACCGGGGAGCTGTTTTTT
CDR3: CASSLQGFTGELFF

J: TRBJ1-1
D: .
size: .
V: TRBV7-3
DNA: TGTGCCAGCAGCTTGTTTGGAGGGACGGCGGGCACTGAAGCTTTCTTT
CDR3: CASSLFGGTAGTEAFF